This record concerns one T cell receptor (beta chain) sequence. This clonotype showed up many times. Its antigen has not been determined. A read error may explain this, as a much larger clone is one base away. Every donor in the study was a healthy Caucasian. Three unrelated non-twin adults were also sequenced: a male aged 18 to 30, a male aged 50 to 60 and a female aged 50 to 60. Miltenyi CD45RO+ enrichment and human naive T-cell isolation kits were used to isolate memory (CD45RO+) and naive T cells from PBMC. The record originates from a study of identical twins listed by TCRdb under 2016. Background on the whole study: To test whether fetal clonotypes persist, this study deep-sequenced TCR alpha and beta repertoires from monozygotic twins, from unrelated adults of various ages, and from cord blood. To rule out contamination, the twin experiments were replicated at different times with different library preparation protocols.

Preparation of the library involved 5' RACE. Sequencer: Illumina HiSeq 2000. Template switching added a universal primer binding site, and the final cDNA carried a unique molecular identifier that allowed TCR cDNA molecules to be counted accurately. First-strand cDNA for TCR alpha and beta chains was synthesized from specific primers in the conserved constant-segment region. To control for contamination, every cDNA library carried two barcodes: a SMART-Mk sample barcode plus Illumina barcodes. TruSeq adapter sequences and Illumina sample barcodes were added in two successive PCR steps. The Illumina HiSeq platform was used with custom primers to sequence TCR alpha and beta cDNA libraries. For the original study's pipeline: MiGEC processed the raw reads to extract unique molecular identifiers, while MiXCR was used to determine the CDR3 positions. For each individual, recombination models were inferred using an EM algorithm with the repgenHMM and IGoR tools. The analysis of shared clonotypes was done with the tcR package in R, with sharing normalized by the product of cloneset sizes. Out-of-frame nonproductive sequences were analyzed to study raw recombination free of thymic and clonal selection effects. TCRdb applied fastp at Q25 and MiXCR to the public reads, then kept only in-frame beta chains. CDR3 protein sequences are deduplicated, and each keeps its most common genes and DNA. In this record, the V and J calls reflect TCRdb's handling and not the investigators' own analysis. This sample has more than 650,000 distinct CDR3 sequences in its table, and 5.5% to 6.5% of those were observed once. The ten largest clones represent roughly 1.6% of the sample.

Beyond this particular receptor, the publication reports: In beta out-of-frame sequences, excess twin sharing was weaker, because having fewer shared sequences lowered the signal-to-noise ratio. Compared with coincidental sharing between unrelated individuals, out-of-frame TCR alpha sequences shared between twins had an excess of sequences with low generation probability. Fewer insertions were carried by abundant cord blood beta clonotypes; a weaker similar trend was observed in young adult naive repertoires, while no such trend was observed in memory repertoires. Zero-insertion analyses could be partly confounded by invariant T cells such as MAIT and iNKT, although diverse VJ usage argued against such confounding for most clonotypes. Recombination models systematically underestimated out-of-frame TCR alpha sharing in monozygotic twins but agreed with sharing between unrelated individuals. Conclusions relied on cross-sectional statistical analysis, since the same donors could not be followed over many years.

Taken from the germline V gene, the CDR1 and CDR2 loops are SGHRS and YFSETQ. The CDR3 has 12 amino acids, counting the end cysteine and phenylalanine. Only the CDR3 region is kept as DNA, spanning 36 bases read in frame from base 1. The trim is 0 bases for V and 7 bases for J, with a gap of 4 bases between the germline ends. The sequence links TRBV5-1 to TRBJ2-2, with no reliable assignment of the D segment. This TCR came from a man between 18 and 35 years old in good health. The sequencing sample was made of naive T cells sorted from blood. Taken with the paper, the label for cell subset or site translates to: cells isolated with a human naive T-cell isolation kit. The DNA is TGCGCCAGCAGCTTGGAGGACGGGGAGCTGTTTTTT. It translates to CASSLEDGELFF.